These 20 T cell receptor beta chains were sequenced from one sample in a study of control samples from healthy donors and cancer patients. Measured with immunoSEQ multiplex PCR; TCRdb has only the in-frame clones, and not every one. The top ten hold 3% to 5% of the sample, which has some 30,000 clones, nearly 90% seen once. Sequenced: formalin-fixed, paraffin-embedded tissue. The receptors derive from a female donor with melanoma.

This chain links TRBV27 with TRBJ2-1, with 13 nucleotides matching TRBD2. The ends lost 4 bases at V and 6 bases at J; junction bases unmatched: 3. The CDR3 length is 15 residues. The germline CDR1 and CDR2 sequences are MNHEY and SMNVEV (reference sequence). The CDR3 region has the DNA TGTGCCAGCAGTTGGGGACTAGCGGGACTCAATGAGCAGTTCTTC. Its translation: CASSWGLAGLNEQFF.

Here the CDR3 reads CASSVTDGTSYEQYF. The CDR3 region has the DNA TGTGCCAGCAGCGTCACCGACGGGACCTCCTACGAGCAGTACTTC. The chain uses TRBV9 and TRBJ2-7; D may correspond to TRBD1 or TRBD2 (5 bases each). This CDR3 contains 15 residues. Trimming shortened V by 2 bases and J by 0 bases, and 12 bases separated the two germline ends. Germline V lookup: CDR1 SGDLS, CDR2 YYNGEE.

The chain uses TRBV7-2 and TRBJ2-3; TRBD2 agrees at 13 bases. CDR1 SGHTA and CDR2 FQGNSA come from the germline V gene. This CDR3 is built from 16 residues. After removal of 5 bases from V and 9 bases from J, the junction contained 11 bases not matched to a gene. CDR3 amino acids: CASSPGLAGVGLTQYF. The CDR3 DNA follows: TGTGCCAGCAGCCCCGGACTAGCGGGAGTAGGATTGACGCAGTATTTT.

The chain couples TRBV18 to TRBJ2-3; D unclear. This CDR3 region has 14 residues. The germline V gene has CDR1 KGHSH and CDR2 LQKENI. Trimming cost V 3 bases and J 2 bases, with 9 bases left between them. The CDR3 sequence: CASSPATTTDTQYF. Written as DNA, the CDR3 is TGTGCCAGCTCACCGGCGACGACCACAGATACGCAGTATTTT.

J is TRBJ2-6 and V is TRBV19; D is perhaps TRBD2 (6 bases). The germline gives CDR1 LNHDA, CDR2 SQIVND (reference sequence). V lost 5 bases, J lost 0 bases, and 8 bases lay in between. This CDR3 spans 15 amino acids. The DNA for the CDR3 is TGTGCCAGTAGTTTGGGACTCTCTGGGGCCAACGTCCTGACTTTC. Residues: CASSLGLSGANVLTF. Based on the CDR3 plus reference TRBV19 and TRBJ2-6, the full variable domain is DGGITQSPKYLFRKEGQNVTLSCEQNLNHDAMYWYRQDPGQGLRLIYYSQIVNDFQKGDIAEGYSVSREKKESFPLTVTSAQKNPTAFYLCASSLGLSGANVLTFGAGSRLTVL.

The V and J genes are TRBV6-5 and TRBJ2-1; 10 nucleotides agree with TRBD2. V lost 6 bases and J lost 3; bases outside the gene matches: 5. This CDR3 is built from 15 residues. The germline gives CDR1 MNHEY, CDR2 SVGAGI. The CDR3 nucleotides read TGTGCCAGCAGCGGGCTAGCGGGGGTCTACAATGAGCAGTTCTTC. Translated: CASSGLAGVYNEQFF.

The chain carries TRBV7-9 and TRBJ1-1; perhaps TRBD1 as D (5 bases). V lost 5 bases and J lost 3, with 7 bases in between. This CDR3 contains 12 residues. CDR1 and CDR2 (germline): SEHNR, FQNEAQ (reference sequence). The CDR3 reads CASSPGYTEAFF. In nucleotides, the CDR3 is TGTGCCAGCAGCCCAGGGTACACTGAAGCTTTCTTT.

V usage is TRBV5-6 and J usage is TRBJ2-2, with a possible D match to TRBD1 (5 bases). Deletions cut 2 bases from V and 4 bases from J, with 15 bases between. Germline CDR1 and CDR2: SGHDT and YYEEEE. This CDR3 spans 16 amino acids. In DNA form, the CDR3 reads TGTGCCAGCAGCTTAGCCATGACAGTTTCCACCGGGGAGCTGTTTTTT. Encoded protein: CASSLAMTVSTGELFF.

The genes are TRBV2 and TRBJ2-7; 8 positions match TRBD2. Germline V CDR1 and CDR2: SNHLY, FYNNEI. Trimming at V came to 1 base and at J to 2 bases, leaving 4 bases not matched to a gene. This CDR3 comprises 15 residues. The CDR3 loop is CASSEGLAGTYEQYF. The CDR3 bases are TGTGCCAGCAGTGAAGGTCTAGCGGGTACCTACGAGCAGTACTTC.

This sequence joins TRBV2 and TRBJ2-2; 9 bases map to TRBD2. J gave up 5 bases and V 6 bases, and 7 bases lay outside the gene matches. CDR1 is SNHLY and CDR2 is FYNNEI in the germline V gene. This CDR3 comprises 15 residues. The CDR3 DNA sequence: TGTGCCAGCAGCCCCGCGGGAGGGTGGACCGGGGAGCTGTTTTTT. Residues: CASSPAGGWTGELFF.

The J gene is TRBJ2-1, the V gene TRBV5-1; D uncertain. Germline V gene sequence: CDR1 SGHRS, CDR2 YFSETQ. The CDR3 is 14 residues long. The V gene lost 0 bases and the J gene lost 10 bases, with 14 bases spanning the gap. CDR3 amino acids: CASSLADVGSEQFF. The CDR3 DNA follows: TGCGCCAGCAGCTTGGCCGATGTGGGCAGCGAGCAGTTCTTC. The full variable domain, in which reference TRBV5-1 and TRBJ2-1 provide the parts outside the CDR3, is KAGVTQTPRYLIKTRGQQVTLSCSPISGHRSVSWYQQTPGQGLQFLFEYFSETQRNKGNFPGRFSGRQFSNSRSEMNVSTLELGDSALYLCASSLADVGSEQFFGPGTRLTVL.

Only a few counts were recorded for this clone. The rearrangement uses TRBV18 and TRBJ2-7; D is ambiguous. The V gene's germline CDR1 is KGHSH and CDR2 LQKENI. With 1 base removed from V and 3 bases from J, the gap between germline ends came to 4 bases. The CDR3 runs to 12 residues. CDR3 region: CASSPRIYEQYF. Written as DNA, the CDR3 is TGTGCCAGCTCACCACGCATCTACGAGCAGTACTTC.

This chain connects TRBV7-9 to TRBJ1-5; D is uncertain. The V end was cut by 5 bases, the J end by 3 bases, with 14 bases between. Germline V gene sequence: CDR1 SEHNR, CDR2 FQNEAQ (reference sequence). The CDR3 spans 15 residues. The CDR3, as DNA: TGTGCCAGCAGCCCACGGGAGAGTCCCAATCAGCCCCAGCATTTT. It yields the protein CASSPRESPNQPQHF.

The V call is TRBV5-1, the J call TRBJ2-1, with D possibly being TRBD2 (6 bases). From germline, CDR1 is SGHRS and CDR2 YFSETQ. The CDR3 spans 16 residues. Trimming pared 5 bases from V and 0 bases from J, leaving 15 bases between. The CDR3 reads CASRRDFLSSYNEQFF. CDR3 nucleotides: TGCGCCAGCAGACGGGACTTCCTGAGCTCCTACAATGAGCAGTTCTTC.

DNA for the CDR3: TGTGCCAGCAGTTACCAAACTCATCAGCCCCAGCATTTT. Translating gives CASSYQTHQPQHF. The chain links TRBV12-3 or TRBV12-4 to TRBJ1-5; D gene ambiguous. The CDR3 spans 13 residues. Trimming stripped 4 bases from V and 5 bases from J, with 9 bases between.

The rearrangement uses TRBV3-1 (or the pseudogene TRBV3-2) and TRBJ2-3; weak D call: TRBD1 (6 bases). The V gene lost 6 bases and the J gene lost 5 bases, with 24 bases spanning the gap. Germline values: CDR1 LGHDT, CDR2 YNNKEL (reference sequence). The length of the CDR3 is 17 residues. The CDR3 bases are TGTGCCAGCAGTCTTGATACAGGGTCTGGCGCTGGAGATACGCAGTATTTT. Translated: CASSLDTGSGAGDTQYF.

The V gene is TRBV5-1, the J gene TRBJ2-3; 10 bases are a match to TRBD2. In germline, CDR1 is SGHRS, CDR2 YFSETQ. The ends lost 4 bases at V and 5 bases at J; junction bases unmatched: 7. The CDR3 totals 15 residues. The CDR3 region is CASSPGGLAVDTQYF. CDR3 bases: TGCGCCAGCAGCCCCGGCGGACTAGCGGTAGATACGCAGTATTTT. The variable domain in full, with the rest retrieved from reference TRBV5-1 and TRBJ2-3, is KAGVTQTPRYLIKTRGQQVTLSCSPISGHRSVSWYQQTPGQGLQFLFEYFSETQRNKGNFPGRFSGRQFSNSRSEMNVSTLELGDSALYLCASSPGGLAVDTQYFGPGTRLTVL.

This rearrangement joins TRBV7-2 to TRBJ1-3, with D tentatively TRBD1 (6 bases). Trimming left V 4 bases short and J 4 bases short, with 14 bases between. This CDR3 region has 15 residues. The germline V gene encodes CDR1 SGHTA and CDR2 FQGNSA. In DNA, the CDR3 is TGTGCCAGCAGCTCCCCCCTGACAGGAGGAAACACCATATATTTT. Translated, it gives CASSSPLTGGNTIYF.

This clone was detected a few times. V and J are TRBV7-6 and TRBJ2-2; 9 bases match TRBD2. The CDR3 contains 17 residues. The junction had 6 bases not matched to a gene; V was cut back by 1 base and J by 3 bases. Germline lookup yields CDR1 SGHVS and CDR2 FNYEAQ. DNA of the CDR3: TGTGCCAGCAGCTTAGAAGTAGCGGGAGTCTACACCGGGGAGCTGTTTTTT. It translates to CASSLEVAGVYTGELFF.

The chain couples TRBV9 to TRBJ2-1, with D perhaps TRBD1 (5 bases). The V gene lost 0 bases and the J gene lost 4 bases, with 8 bases spanning the gap. Germline CDR1 and CDR2: SGDLS and YYNGEE. This CDR3 is 14 amino acids long. The CDR3 nucleotides read TGTGCCAGCAGCGTAGGGACATATTACAATGAGCAGTTCTTC. Translation gives CASSVGTYYNEQFF.